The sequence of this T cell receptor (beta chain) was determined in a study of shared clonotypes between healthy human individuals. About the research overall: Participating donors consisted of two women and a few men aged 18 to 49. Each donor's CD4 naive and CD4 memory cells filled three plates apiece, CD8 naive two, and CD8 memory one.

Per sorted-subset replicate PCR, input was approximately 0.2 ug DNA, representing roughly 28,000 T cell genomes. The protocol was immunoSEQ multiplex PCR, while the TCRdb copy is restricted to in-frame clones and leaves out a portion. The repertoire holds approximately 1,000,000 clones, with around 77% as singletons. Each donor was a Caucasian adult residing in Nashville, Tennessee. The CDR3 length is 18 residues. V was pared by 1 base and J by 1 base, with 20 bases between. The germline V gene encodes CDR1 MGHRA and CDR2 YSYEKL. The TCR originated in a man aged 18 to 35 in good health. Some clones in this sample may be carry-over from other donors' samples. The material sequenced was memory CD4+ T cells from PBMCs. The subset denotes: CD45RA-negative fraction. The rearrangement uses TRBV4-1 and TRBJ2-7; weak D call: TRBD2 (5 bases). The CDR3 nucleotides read TGCGCCAGCAGCCAAGGAGGAGGTACTACTCTCAGGTCCTACGAGCAGTACTTC. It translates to CASSQGGGTTLRSYEQYF.